Shown below are 18 T cell receptor beta chains from a single sample sequenced in a study of Graves' ophthalmopathy and Graves' hyperthyroidism. Amplification of the TCR beta CDR3 regions used RNA transcripts (as template). Scientists carried out first-round RT-PCR using HTBI primers and then a second-round multiplex PCR. In TCRdb, the multiplex PCR reads were re-called with MiXCR into one record per CDR3 protein. Found here are 40,000 to 50,000 distinct CDR3 sequences, about 51% of them singletons; the top ten hold less than 20%. Sequenced material: peripheral blood. The receptors stem from an adult man with Graves' ophthalmopathy.

The chain joins TRBV7-9 to TRBJ2-3; possibly TRBD2 for D (6 bases). The V gene lost 3 bases and the J gene lost 4 bases, with 14 bases spanning the gap. This CDR3 is built from 15 residues. The V gene's germline CDR1 is SEHNR and CDR2 FQNEAQ (reference sequence). The CDR3 bases are TGTGCCAGCAGCTTGGTCTTGGGGGAGGCAGATACGCAGTATTTT. This encodes CASSLVLGEADTQYF.

Remarks on this clonotype: The missing conserved phenylalanine or tryptophan at the end of this CDR3 makes a read error likely. The limits of the CDR3 on the DNA are not certain, so only TCRdb's listed CDR3 is given. The rearrangement joins TRBV19 to TRBJ1-4. Inclusive of both ends, the CDR3 amounts to 8 amino acids. In germline, CDR1 is LNHDA, CDR2 SQIVND (reference sequence). Here the CDR3 reads CASIRVGS.

This clonotype counts as medium-sized. V and J are TRBV4-2 and TRBJ1-1, with 8 bases fitting TRBD1. This CDR3 has 15 amino acids. The germline CDR1 and CDR2 sequences are LGHNA and YNFKEQ. J was trimmed by 5 bases and V by 5 bases; bases with no gene match: 10. In nucleotides, the CDR3 is TGTGCCAGCAGCTGGGAGCAGGGGGCGAGGACTGAAGCTTTCTTT. It codes for CASSWEQGARTEAFF.

This clonotype was observed many times. The rearrangement joins TRBV5-1 to TRBJ2-3; the D gene is possibly TRBD1 (6 bases). The germline V gene encodes CDR1 SGHRS and CDR2 YFSETQ. Trimming shortened V by 0 bases and J by 6 bases, and 14 bases separated the two germline ends. This CDR3 is built from 15 residues. This CDR3 is CASSLVGGARDTQYF. CDR3 coding DNA: TGCGCCAGCAGCTTGGTTGGGGGCGCGAGGGATACGCAGTATTTT.

The chain recombines TRBV12-3 or TRBV12-4 with TRBJ1-2; tentatively, D is TRBD1 (5 bases). CDR3 length equals 14 residues. V was pared by 5 bases and J by 5 bases, with 15 bases between. The CDR3 nucleotides are TGTGCCAGCAGTCCCCAGGGCGTTGGATATGGCTACACCTTC. This gives the protein CASSPQGVGYGYTF.

Concerning this clonotype: The missing conserved phenylalanine or tryptophan at the end of this CDR3 makes a read error likely. The DNA is omitted, as the CDR3 cannot be located on it reliably, and the CDR3 follows TCRdb's listing. The rearrangement joins TRBV7-2 to TRBJ2-5. Germline CDR1 SGHTA, CDR2 FQGNSA. The CDR3 adds up to 15 amino acids, both ends counted. CDR3: CASSTDTSYGYTFGS.

This clonotype has at least ten counts. The V gene is TRBV11-2, the J gene TRBJ2-3; maybe TRBD1 (5 bases). This CDR3 has 15 amino acids. With 5 bases removed from V and 0 bases from J, the gap between germline ends came to 12 bases. CDR1 and CDR2 from the germline V gene are SGHAT and FQNNGV. Written as DNA, the CDR3 is TGTGCCAGCAGCATAAGGGGCCATAGCACAGATACGCAGTATTTT. It codes for CASSIRGHSTDTQYF.

By sample share, this clonotype is medium-sized. CDR3 protein: CSVALSGNQPQHF. CDR3 DNA: TGCAGCGTTGCACTCTCCGGCAATCAGCCCCAGCATTTT. The gene calls are TRBV29-1 and TRBJ1-5; no clear D. The germline V gene encodes CDR1 SQVTM and CDR2 ANQGSEA. The CDR3 consists of 13 residues. V was pared by 4 bases and J by 2 bases, with 9 bases between.

A note on this clonotype: The missing conserved phenylalanine or tryptophan at the end of this CDR3 makes a read error likely. It is unclear where the CDR3 begins or ends on the DNA, so no DNA is shown, and the CDR3 is as TCRdb lists it. CDR3 sequence reads: CSARRTEPL. The chain employs TRBV20-1 and TRBJ2-1; the table's D call, TRBD1, has no DNA check behind it. The CDR3 length equals 9 residues, ends included. Germline loops: CDR1 DFQATT, CDR2 SNEGSKA (reference sequence).

V gene TRBV10-1 combines with J gene TRBJ2-5; 7 bases agree with TRBD2. CDR3 length: 11 residues. The germline gives CDR1 WNHNN, CDR2 SYGVQD (reference sequence). V lost 6 bases, J lost 9 bases, and 4 bases stayed unmatched. Here the CDR3 reads CASRGGGAQYF. The DNA of the CDR3 is TGCGCCAGCAGGGGGGGGGGGGCCCAGTACTTC.

This clonotype was seen a few times. This clone may be a read error of a much larger clone one base away. This chain uses TRBV12-3 or TRBV12-4 with TRBJ2-7; D is ambiguous. The CDR3 has 14 amino acids. V lost 3 bases, J lost 2 bases, and 11 bases lay in between. The CDR3 spells CASSFTGSAYEQYF. CDR3 in DNA: TGTGCCAGCAGTTTTACGGGCAGCGCCTACGAGCAGTACTTC.

By sample fraction, this clonotype is medium-sized. The V gene is TRBV7-3, the J gene TRBJ1-4; D is perhaps TRBD1 (6 bases). Germline V lookup: CDR1 SGHTA, CDR2 FQGTGA. V was cut by 5 bases and J by 8 bases, with 15 bases left in between. This CDR3 is 14 amino acids long. CDR3 nucleotides: TGTGCCAGCAGCGCGCAGGGGACGAAGGAAAAACTGTTTTTT. The encoded protein is CASSAQGTKEKLFF. Using reference TRBV7-3 and TRBJ1-4 for the parts outside the CDR3, the full variable domain is GAGVSQTPSNKVTEKGKYVELRCDPISGHTALYWYRQSLGQGPEFLIYFQGTGAADDSGLPNDRFFAVRPEGSVSTLKIQRTERGDSAVYLCASSAQGTKEKLFFGSGTQLSVL.

This chain connects TRBV29-1 to TRBJ2-3; 9 bases are shared with TRBD2. The CDR3 covers 15 residues. From germline, CDR1 is SQVTM and CDR2 ANQGSEA. Germline trimming cut 2 bases from V and 1 base from J; bases unmatched to any gene: 4. DNA of the CDR3: TGCAGCGTTGAAATAGCGGGAGTCGGCACAGATACGCAGTATTTT. Protein product: CSVEIAGVGTDTQYF.

In its sample, this clonotype was seen a few times. The rearrangement links TRBV28 to TRBJ1-1; 9 positions match TRBD1. The J segment lost 11 bases and the V segment lost 6 bases, leaving 19 bases of the junction unmatched. Germline V gene data show CDR1 as MDHEN and CDR2 as SYDVKM. The CDR3 consists of 16 residues. CDR3 DNA sequence: TGTGCCAGCAGCCCAAGACCCACGGGACAGGGTCTTAAGGCTTTCTTT. This translates into CASSPRPTGQGLKAFF.

V gene TRBV20-1 combines with J gene TRBJ2-1; 8 positions agree with TRBD2. V gave up 0 bases and J gave up 5 bases; unmatched junction bases: 9. Germline V lookup: CDR1 DFQATT, CDR2 SNEGSKA (reference sequence). The CDR3 is 16 residues long. CDR3: CSARDLRGGDHNEQFF. For the CDR3, the DNA is TGCAGTGCTAGAGATCTTCGGGGGGGAGACCACAATGAGCAGTTCTTC.

The chain employs TRBV7-2 and TRBJ2-7, with 12 bases that match TRBD1. The CDR3 contains 16 residues. V dropped 2 bases and J dropped 7; count of bases not matched to a gene: 9. Germline CDR1 SGHTA, CDR2 FQGNSA. The CDR3 nucleotides are TGTGCCAGCAGCTTAATGCCGGGACAGGGGGCACATGAGCAGTACTTC. Residues: CASSLMPGQGAHEQYF.

The genes are TRBV27 and TRBJ2-6; 7 bases fit TRBD2. The germline CDR1 and CDR2 sequences are MNHEY and SMNVEV (reference sequence). With V trimmed by 3 bases and J by 0 bases, 2 bases remained unmatched. The CDR3 is made up of 16 amino acids. CDR3 nucleotides: TGTGCCAGCAGTTTCTCGGGGGGCTCTGGGGCCAACGTCCTGACTTTC. Translating gives CASSFSGGSGANVLTF.

In this sample, this clonotype turned up many times. V gene TRBV12-5 combines with J gene TRBJ2-2; no definite D call. CDR3 length equals 14 residues. Trimming pared 2 bases from V and 1 base from J, leaving 5 bases between. Germline-derived CDR1 and CDR2 are LGHNT and FRNRAP. The CDR3 coding sequence is TGTGCTAGTGGTTTGTCAGGGAACACCGGGGAGCTGTTTTTT. Translation gives CASGLSGNTGELFF.